This T cell receptor (beta chain) originates from a study of cytomegalovirus exposure and HLA in healthy donors. Researchers ran the PCR with 60 Vbeta and 13 Jbeta primers. In the authors' workflow: It was a later analysis that counted tens of millions of unique TCR beta chains, of which some 9.9 million were shared. Sequencing was performed with immunoSEQ multiplex PCR; in TCRdb, only in-frame clones are kept and a portion is missing. V and J calls and clone size are those listed in that table; D and trimming were worked out from the DNA. The table has 100,000 to 120,000 clones, about three quarters seen once. Regarding this clone: Its antigen is unknown.

Study-level results: Later on, an analysis found that several of the most significant clusters appeared to be linked to common viral pathogens, which included parvovirus B19.

The CDR3 consists of 18 residues. Looked up from germline, CDR1 is MNHNS and CDR2 is SASEGT. Germline trimming cut 2 bases from V and 1 base from J; bases unmatched to any gene: 7. The receptor comes from a woman aged 40 to 50 in good health and CMV-seropositive. The rearrangement joins TRBV6-1 to TRBJ1-5; 11 nucleotides line up with TRBD1. The sequenced sample consisted of PBMCs. This CDR3 is CASSERDRGGQSNQPQHF. Here the CDR3 DNA reads TGTGCCAGCAGTGAAAGGGACAGGGGGGGTCAAAGCAATCAGCCCCAGCATTTT.